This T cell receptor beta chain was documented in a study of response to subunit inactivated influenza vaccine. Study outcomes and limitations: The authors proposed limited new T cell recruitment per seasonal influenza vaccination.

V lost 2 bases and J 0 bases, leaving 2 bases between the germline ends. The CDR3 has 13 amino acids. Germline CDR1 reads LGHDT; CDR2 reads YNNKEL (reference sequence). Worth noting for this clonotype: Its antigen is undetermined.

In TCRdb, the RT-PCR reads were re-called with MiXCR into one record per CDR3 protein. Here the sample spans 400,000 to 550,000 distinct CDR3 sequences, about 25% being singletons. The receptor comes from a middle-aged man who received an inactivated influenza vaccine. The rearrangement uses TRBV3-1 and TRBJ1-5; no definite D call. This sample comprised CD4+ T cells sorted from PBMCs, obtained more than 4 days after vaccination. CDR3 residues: CASSQFSNQPQHF. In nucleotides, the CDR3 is TGTGCCAGCAGCCAATTTAGCAATCAGCCCCAGCATTTT.